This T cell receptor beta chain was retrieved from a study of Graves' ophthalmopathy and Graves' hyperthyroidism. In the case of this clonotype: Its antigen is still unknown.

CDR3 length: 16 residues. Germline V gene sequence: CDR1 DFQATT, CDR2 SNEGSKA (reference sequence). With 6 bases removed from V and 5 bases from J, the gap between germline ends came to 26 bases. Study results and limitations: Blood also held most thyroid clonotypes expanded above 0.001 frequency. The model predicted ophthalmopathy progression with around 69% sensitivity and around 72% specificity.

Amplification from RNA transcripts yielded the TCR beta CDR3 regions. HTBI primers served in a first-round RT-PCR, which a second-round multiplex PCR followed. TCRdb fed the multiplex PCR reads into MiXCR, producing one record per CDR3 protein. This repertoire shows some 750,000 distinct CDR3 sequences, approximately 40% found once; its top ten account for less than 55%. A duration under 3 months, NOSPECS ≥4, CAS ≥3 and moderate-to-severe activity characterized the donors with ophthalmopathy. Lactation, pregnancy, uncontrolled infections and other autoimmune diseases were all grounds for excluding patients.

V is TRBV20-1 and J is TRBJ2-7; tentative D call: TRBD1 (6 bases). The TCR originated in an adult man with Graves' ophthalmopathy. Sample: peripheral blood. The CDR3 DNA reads TGCAGTGCCCCCCACCCGTTTGGGGGCCCCGGAGACGAGCAGTACTTC. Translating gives CSAPHPFGGPGDEQYF.